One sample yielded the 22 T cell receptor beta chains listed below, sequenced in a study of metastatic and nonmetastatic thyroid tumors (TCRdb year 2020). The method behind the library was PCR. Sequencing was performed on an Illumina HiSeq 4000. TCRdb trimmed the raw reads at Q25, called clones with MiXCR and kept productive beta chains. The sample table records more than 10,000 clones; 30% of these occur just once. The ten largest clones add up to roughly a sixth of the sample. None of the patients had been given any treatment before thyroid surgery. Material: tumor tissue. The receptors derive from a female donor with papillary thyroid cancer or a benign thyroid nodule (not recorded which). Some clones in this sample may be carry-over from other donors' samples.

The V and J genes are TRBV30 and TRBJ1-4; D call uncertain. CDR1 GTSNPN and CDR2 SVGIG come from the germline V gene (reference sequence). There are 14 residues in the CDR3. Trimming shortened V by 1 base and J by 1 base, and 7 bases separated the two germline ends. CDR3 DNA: TGTGCCTGGAGTGGTGGCGGAACTAATGAAAAACTGTTTTTT. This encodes CAWSGGGTNEKLFF.

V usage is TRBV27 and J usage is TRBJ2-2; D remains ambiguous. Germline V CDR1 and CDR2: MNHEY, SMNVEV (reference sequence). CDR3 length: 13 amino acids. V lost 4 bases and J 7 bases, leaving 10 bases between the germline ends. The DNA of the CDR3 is TGTGCCAGCAGTTATAACACCGTCGGGGAGCTGTTTTTT. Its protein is CASSYNTVGELFF.

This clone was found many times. CDR3 coding DNA: TGTGCCAGCAGCCAAGATCTGGCCCTCCAAGAGACCCAGTACTTC. Its protein is CASSQDLALQETQYF. This rearrangement joins TRBV14 to TRBJ2-5; no reliable D call. The CDR3 totals 15 residues. The germline V and J ends were trimmed by 0 bases and 1 base, with 9 bases remaining between them. CDR1 is SGHDN, CDR2 FVKESK, per germline. The variable domain in full, completed from reference TRBV14 and TRBJ2-5, reads EAGVTQFPSHSVIEKGQTVTLRCDPISGHDNLYWYRRVMGKEIKFLLHFVKESKQDESGMPNNRFLAERTGGTYSTLKVQPAELEDSGVYFCASSQDLALQETQYFGPGTRLLVL.

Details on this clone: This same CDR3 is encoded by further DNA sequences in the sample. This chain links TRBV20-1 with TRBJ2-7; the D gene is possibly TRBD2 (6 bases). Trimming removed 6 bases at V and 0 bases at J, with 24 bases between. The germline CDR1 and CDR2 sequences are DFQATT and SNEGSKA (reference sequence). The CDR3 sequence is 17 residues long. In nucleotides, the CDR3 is TGCAGTGCCCTGGGTCCTACTGCGGGAAAGAGCTCCTACGAGCAGTACTTC. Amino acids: CSALGPTAGKSSYEQYF.

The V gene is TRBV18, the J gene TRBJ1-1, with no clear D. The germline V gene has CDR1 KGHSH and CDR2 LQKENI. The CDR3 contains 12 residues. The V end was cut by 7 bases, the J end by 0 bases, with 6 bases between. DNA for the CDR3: TGTGCCAGCTTACTCGTGAACACTGAAGCTTTCTTT. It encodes CASLLVNTEAFF.

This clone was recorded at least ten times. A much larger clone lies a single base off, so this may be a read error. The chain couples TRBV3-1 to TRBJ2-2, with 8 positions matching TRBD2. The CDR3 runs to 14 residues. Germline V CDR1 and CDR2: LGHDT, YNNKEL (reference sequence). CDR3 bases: TGTGCCAGCCGACGGGGGGGCAACACCGGGGGGCTGTTTTTT. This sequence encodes CASRRGGNTGGLFF.

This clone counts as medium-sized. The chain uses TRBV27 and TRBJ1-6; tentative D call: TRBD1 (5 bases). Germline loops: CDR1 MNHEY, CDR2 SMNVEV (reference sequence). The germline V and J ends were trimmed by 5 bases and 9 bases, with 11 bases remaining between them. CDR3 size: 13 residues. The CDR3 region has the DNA TGTGCCAGCAGTCTCAGGACAATTTCACCCCTCCACTTT. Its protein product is CASSLRTISPLHF.

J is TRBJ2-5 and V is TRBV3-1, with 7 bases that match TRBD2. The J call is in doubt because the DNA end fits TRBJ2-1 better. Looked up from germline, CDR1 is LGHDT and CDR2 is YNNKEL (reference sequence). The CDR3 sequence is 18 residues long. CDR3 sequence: CASSQDRGLYNSYNEQFF. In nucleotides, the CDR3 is TGTGCCAGCAGCCAAGATCGGGGACTATACAATTCCTACAATGAGCAGTTCTTC.

The CDR3 loop is CASSRTGELFF. The DNA of the CDR3 is TGTGCCAGCAGCCGAACCGGGGAGCTGTTTTTT. The chain employs TRBV5-6 and TRBJ2-2; D unclear. Germline assignment: CDR1 SGHDT and CDR2 YYEEEE. This CDR3 has 11 amino acids. V was clipped by 4 bases and J by 5 bases, with 3 bases between them.

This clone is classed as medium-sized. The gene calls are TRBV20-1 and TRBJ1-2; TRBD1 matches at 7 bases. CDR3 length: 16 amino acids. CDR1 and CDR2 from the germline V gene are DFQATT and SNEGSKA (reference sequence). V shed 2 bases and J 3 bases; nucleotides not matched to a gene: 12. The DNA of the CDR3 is TGCAGTGCTAGACCCGGGACAGACGTCGGCGACTATGGCTACACCTTC. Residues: CSARPGTDVGDYGYTF.

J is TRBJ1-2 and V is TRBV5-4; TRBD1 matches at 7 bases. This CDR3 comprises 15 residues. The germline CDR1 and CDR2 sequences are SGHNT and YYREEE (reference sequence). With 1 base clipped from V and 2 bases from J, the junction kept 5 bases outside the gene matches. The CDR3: CASSLLAGGNYGYTF. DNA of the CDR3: TGTGCCAGCAGCTTGTTGGCAGGGGGAAACTATGGCTACACCTTC.

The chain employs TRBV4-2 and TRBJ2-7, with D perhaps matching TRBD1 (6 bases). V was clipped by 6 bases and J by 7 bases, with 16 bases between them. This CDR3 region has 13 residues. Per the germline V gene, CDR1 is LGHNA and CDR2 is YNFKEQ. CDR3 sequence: CASSRQESGEQYF. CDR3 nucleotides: TGTGCCAGCAGTCGACAGGAATCGGGAGAGCAGTACTTC.

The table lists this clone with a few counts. CDR3 in amino acids: CASSYGGGDGLNTEAFF. CDR3 in DNA: TGTGCCAGCAGTTACGGCGGAGGGGACGGCCTGAACACTGAAGCTTTCTTT. This chain connects TRBV6-6 to TRBJ1-1; D is possibly TRBD1 (5 bases). Germline values: CDR1 MNHNY, CDR2 SVGAGI (reference sequence). V gave up 2 bases and J gave up 0 bases, with 16 bases separating them. The CDR3 length is 17 residues.

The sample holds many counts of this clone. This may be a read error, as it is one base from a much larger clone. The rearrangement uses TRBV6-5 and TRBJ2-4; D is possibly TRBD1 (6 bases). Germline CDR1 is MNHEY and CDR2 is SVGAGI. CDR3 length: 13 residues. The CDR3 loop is CASSYFQGHIRYF. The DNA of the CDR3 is TGTGCCAGCAGTTACTTCCAGGGACACATTCGGTACTTC.

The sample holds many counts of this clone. The CDR3 nucleotides read TGTGCCAGCAGTTTATCCATCGGTGCTAGCGGGGATCTACGGTCCTACAATGAGCAGTTCTTC. Its protein product is CASSLSIGASGDLRSYNEQFF. The J gene is TRBJ2-1, the V gene TRBV27, with 9 bases that match TRBD2. This CDR3 is 21 amino acids long. V lost 0 bases, J lost 1 base, and 16 bases stayed unmatched. Germline CDR1 MNHEY, CDR2 SMNVEV (reference sequence).

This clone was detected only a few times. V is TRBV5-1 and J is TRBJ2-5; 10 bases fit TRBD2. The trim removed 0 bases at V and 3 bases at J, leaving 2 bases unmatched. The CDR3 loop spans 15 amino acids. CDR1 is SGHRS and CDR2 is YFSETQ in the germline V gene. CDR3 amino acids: CASSLAGTSEETQYF. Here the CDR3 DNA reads TGCGCCAGCAGCTTGGCAGGGACTAGCGAAGAGACCCAGTACTTC.

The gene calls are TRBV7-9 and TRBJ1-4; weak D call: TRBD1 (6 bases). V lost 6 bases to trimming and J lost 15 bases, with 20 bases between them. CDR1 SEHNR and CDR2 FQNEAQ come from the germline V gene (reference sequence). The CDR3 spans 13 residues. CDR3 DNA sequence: TGTGCCAGCAGGCAGGCTTCGGACAGACCGGTGTTTTTT. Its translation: CASRQASDRPVFF. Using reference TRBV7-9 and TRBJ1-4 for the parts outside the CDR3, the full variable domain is DTGVSQNPRHKITKRGQNVTFRCDPISEHNRLYWYRQTLGQGPEFLTYFQNEAQLEKSRLLSDRFSAERPKGSFSTLEIQRTEQGDSAMYLCASRQASDRPVFFGSGTQLSVL.

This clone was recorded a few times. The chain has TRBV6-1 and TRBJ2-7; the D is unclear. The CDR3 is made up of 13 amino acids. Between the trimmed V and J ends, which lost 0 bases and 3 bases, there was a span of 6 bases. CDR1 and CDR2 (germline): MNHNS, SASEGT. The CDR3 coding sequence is TGTGCCAGCAGTGAAGCCCAGAGCTACGAGCAGTACTTC. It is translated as CASSEAQSYEQYF.

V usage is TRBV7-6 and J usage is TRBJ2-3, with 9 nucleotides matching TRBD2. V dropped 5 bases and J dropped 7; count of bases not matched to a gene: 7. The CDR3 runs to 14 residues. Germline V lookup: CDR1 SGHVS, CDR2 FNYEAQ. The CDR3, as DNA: TGTGCCAGCAGCCCCGGTGCTAGCGGGAATACGCAGTATTTT. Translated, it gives CASSPGASGNTQYF.

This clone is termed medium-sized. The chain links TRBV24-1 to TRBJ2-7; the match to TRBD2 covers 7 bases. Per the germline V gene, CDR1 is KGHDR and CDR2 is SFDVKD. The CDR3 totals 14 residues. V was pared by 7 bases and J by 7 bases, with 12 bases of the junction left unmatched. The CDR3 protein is CATRGGPGVEEQYF. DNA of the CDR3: TGTGCCACCAGGGGAGGGCCGGGAGTTGAGGAGCAGTACTTC.

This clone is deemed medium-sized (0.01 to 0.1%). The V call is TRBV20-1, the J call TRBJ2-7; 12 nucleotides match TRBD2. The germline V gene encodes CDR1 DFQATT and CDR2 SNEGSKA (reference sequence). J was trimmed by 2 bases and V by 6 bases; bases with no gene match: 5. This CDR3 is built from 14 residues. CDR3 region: CSALSSGRAYEQYF. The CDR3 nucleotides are TGCAGTGCGCTATCTAGCGGGAGGGCCTACGAGCAGTACTTC.

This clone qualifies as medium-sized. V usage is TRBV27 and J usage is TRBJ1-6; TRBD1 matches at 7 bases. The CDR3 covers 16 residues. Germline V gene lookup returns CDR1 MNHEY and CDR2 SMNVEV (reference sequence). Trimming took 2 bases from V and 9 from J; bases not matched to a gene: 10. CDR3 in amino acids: CASSLVAQGGSSPLHF. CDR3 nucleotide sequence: TGTGCCAGCAGTTTAGTGGCGCAGGGGGGGAGTTCACCCCTCCACTTT.